This T cell receptor (beta chain) was recorded in a study of cytotoxic CD8 clonotypes in ibrutinib-treated CLL. Broader study findings: Clonality correlated strongly with circulating CD8+ T cells and exceeded age-matched healthy donors at baseline. Treatment saw public clonotypes, which were uncommon, either contract or stay stable.

Clones were sequenced by immunoSEQ multiplex PCR, and TCRdb holds only the in-frame ones, with some missing. The profile shows fewer than 45,000 clones, roughly two thirds of them singletons. Details on this clone: Antigen specificity is unknown.

CDR1 is MGHDK, CDR2 SYGVNS, per germline. The ends were cut back, 5 bases at V and 2 bases at J, with 10 bases in the middle. This CDR3 spans 13 amino acids. The sequence was collected from a human donor with chronic lymphocytic leukemia. This specimen consisted of PBMCs, obtained at disease progression, from a patient treated with ibrutinib. V usage is TRBV25-1 and J usage is TRBJ2-7, with TRBD2 as a possible D gene (5 bases). The CDR3 here is CASSREATYEQYF. CDR3 DNA: TGTGCCAGCAGTCGGGAAGCAACCTACGAGCAGTACTTC.